The 8 T cell receptor beta chains listed next were all sequenced from one sample in a study of OX40 agonist ivuxolimab in advanced cancers. Clones were sequenced by immunoSEQ multiplex PCR, and TCRdb holds only the in-frame ones, with some missing. The top ten hold 1.5% to 2% of the sample, which has roughly 80,000 clones, around four fifths seen once. The sample here was CD4+ or CD8+ T cells sorted from blood, taken in a trial of the OX40 agonist ivuxolimab. These receptors all stem from an adult with an advanced solid tumor such as melanoma, head and neck, liver or kidney cancer.

The chain links TRBV11-2 to TRBJ2-1; 7 nucleotides match TRBD2. The germline gives CDR1 SGHAT, CDR2 FQNNGV. This CDR3 spans 14 amino acids. V lost 1 base, J lost 8 bases, and 5 bases stayed unmatched. The CDR3 DNA sequence: TGTGCCAGCAGCTTAGGGGGAGGGATGGATGAGCAGTTCTTC. Translated: CASSLGGGMDEQFF.

This clone has more than one count but fewer than ten. The chain couples TRBV5-1 to TRBJ1-2; possible D gene TRBD1, 6 bases. Germline V lookup: CDR1 SGHRS, CDR2 YFSETQ. V dropped 7 bases and J dropped 1 base, with 14 bases sitting between them. The CDR3 is 14 amino acids. This CDR3 reads CASSSGQINYGYTF. CDR3 in DNA: TGCGCCAGCTCCAGCGGACAGATTAACTATGGCTACACCTTC.

The genes are TRBV7-3 and TRBJ2-2, with D hard to call. Per germline, CDR1 SGHTA and CDR2 FQGTGA. V was shortened by 2 bases and J by 0 bases, with 7 bases between the two germline ends. The CDR3 loop spans 15 amino acids. In DNA, the CDR3 is TGTGCCAGCAGCTTACAACAGTCGAACACCGGGGAGCTGTTTTTT. This encodes CASSLQQSNTGELFF.

J is TRBJ1-5 and V is TRBV28, with 8 bases fitting TRBD1. Germline CDR1 and CDR2: MDHEN and SYDVKM. With 2 bases clipped from V and 6 bases from J, the junction kept 6 bases outside the gene matches. The CDR3 loop spans 15 amino acids. CDR3 sequence: CASSLRQGAVQPQHF. For the CDR3, the DNA is TGTGCCAGCAGTTTACGGCAGGGGGCCGTTCAGCCCCAGCATTTT.

The chain recombines TRBV6-5 with TRBJ2-7; no clear D. This CDR3 comprises 10 residues. Germline CDR1 and CDR2: MNHEY and SVGAGI. Between the trimmed V and J ends, which lost 8 bases and 5 bases, there was a span of 7 bases. This CDR3 is CASLGHEQYF. CDR3 nucleotides: TGTGCCAGCCTAGGCCACGAGCAGTACTTC.

This clone was recorded once. This rearrangement joins TRBV9 to TRBJ2-5; 14 bases agree with TRBD2. There are 16 residues in the CDR3. Trimming cost V 3 bases and J 5 bases; bases outside gene matches: 6. Germline CDR1 reads SGDLS; CDR2 reads YYNGEE. CDR3 sequence (DNA): TGTGCCAGCAGCGCCGGACTAGCGGGGGGCGGGGAGACCCAGTACTTC. Translating gives CASSAGLAGGGETQYF.

This clone was recorded a few times. The V and J genes are TRBV5-1 and TRBJ2-7; D gene unclear. The length of the CDR3 is 15 residues. V was cut by 4 bases and J by 1 base, with 15 bases left in between. CDR1 and CDR2 (germline): SGHRS, YFSETQ. The CDR3 sequence: CASSPGRTLSYEQYF. The DNA of the CDR3 is TGCGCCAGCAGCCCCGGCCGGACGCTATCCTACGAGCAGTACTTC.

The chain joins TRBV28 to TRBJ1-5; a weak D match, TRBD1 (5 bases). Germline V CDR1 and CDR2: MDHEN, SYDVKM. The CDR3 has 14 amino acids. V lost 9 bases and J lost 3, with 15 bases in between. The CDR3 protein is CASNTWGNNQPQHF. CDR3 bases: TGTGCCAGTAACACGTGGGGGAACAATCAGCCCCAGCATTTT. Based on the CDR3 plus reference TRBV28 and TRBJ1-5, the full variable domain is DVKVTQSSRYLVKRTGEKVFLECVQDMDHENMFWYRQDPGLGLRLIYFSYDVKMKEKGDIPEGYSVSREKKERFSLILESASTNQTSMYLCASNTWGNNQPQHFGDGTRLSIL.